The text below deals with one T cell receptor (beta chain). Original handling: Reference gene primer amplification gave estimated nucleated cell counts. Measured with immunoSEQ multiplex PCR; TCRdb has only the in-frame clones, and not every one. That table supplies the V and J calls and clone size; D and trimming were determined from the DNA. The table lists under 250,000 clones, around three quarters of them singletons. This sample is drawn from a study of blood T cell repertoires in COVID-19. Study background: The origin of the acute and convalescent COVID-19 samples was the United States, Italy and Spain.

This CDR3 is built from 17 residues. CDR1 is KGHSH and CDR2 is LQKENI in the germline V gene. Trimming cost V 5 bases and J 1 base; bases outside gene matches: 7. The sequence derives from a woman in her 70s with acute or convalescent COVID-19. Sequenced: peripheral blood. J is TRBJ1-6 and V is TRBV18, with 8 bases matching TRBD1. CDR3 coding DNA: TGTGCCAGCTCATCTTACAGGGGGACGTCCTATAATTCACCCCTCCACTTT. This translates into CASSSYRGTSYNSPLHF.